The text below deals with one T cell receptor beta chain. The sample is drawn from a study of T cell changes during pregnancy in multiple sclerosis. Per germline, CDR1 SQVTM and CDR2 ANQGSEA. The V end lost 4 bases, the J end lost 3 bases, and 13 bases lay between the germline ends. The CDR3 totals 13 residues. The assay was immunoSEQ multiplex PCR, and TCRdb's table has in-frame clones only and misses some. The profile shows approximately 90,000 clones, roughly 94% of them singletons. The TCR comes from a female donor with multiple sclerosis, enrolled in a pregnancy study. The chain joins TRBV29-1 to TRBJ2-7, with D tentatively TRBD1 (6 bases). The material was peripheral blood, obtained in the third trimester of pregnancy. The CDR3 region is CSVAPDSYYEQYF. In DNA form, the CDR3 reads TGCAGCGTTGCCCCGGACAGTTACTACGAGCAGTACTTC.